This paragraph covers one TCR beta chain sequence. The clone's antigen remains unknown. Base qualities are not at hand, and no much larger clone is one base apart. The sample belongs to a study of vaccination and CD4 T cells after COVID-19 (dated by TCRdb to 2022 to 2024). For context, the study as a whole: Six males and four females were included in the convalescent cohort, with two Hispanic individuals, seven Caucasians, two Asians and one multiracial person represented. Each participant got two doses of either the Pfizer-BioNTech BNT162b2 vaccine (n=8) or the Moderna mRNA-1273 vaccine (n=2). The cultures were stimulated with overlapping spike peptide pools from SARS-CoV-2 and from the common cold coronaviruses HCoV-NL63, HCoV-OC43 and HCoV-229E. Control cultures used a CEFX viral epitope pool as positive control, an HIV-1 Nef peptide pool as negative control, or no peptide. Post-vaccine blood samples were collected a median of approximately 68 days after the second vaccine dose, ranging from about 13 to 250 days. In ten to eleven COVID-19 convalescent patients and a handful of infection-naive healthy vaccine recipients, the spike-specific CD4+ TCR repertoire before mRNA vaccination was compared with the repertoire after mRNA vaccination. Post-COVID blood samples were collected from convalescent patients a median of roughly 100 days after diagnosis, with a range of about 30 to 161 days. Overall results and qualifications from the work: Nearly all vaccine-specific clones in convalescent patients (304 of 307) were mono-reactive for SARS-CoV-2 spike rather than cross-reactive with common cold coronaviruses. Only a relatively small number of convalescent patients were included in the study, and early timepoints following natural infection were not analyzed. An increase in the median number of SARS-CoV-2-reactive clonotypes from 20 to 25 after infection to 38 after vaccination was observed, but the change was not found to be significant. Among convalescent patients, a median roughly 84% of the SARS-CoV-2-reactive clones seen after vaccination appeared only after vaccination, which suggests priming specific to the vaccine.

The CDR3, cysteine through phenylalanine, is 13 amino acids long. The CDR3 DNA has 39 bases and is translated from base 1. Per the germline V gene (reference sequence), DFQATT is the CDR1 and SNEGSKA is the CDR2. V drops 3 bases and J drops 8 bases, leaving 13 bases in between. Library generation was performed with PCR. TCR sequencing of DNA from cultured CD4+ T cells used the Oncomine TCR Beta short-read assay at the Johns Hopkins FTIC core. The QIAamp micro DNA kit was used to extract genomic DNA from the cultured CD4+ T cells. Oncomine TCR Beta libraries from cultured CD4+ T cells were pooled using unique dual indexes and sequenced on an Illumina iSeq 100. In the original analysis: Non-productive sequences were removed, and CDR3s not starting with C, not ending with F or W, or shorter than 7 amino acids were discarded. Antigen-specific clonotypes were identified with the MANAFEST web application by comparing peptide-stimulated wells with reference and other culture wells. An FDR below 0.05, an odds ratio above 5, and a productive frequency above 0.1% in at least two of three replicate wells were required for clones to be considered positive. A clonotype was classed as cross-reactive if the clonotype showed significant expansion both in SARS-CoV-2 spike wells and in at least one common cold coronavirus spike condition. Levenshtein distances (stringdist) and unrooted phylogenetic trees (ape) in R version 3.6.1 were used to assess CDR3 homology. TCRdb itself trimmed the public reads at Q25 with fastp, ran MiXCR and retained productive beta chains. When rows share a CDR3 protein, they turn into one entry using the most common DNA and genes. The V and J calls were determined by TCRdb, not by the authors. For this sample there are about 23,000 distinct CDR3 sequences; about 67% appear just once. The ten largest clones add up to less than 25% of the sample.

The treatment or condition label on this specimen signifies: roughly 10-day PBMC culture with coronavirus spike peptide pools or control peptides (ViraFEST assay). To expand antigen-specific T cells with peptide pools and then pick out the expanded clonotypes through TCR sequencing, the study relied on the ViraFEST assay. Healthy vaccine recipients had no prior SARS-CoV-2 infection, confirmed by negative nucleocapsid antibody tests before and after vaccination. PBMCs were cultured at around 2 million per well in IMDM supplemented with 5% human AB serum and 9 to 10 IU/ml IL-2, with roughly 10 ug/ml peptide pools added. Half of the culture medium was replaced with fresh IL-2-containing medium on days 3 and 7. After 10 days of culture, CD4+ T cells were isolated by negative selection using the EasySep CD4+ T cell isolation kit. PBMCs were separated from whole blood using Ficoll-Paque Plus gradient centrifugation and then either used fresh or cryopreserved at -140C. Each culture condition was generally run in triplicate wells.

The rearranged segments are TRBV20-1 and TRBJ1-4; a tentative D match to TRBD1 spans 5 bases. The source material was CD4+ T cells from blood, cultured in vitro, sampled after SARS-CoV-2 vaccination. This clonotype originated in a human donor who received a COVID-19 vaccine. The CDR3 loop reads CSASSAGTEKLFF. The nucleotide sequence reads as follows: TGCAGTGCTAGTTCGGCAGGGACGGAAAAACTGTTTTTT.